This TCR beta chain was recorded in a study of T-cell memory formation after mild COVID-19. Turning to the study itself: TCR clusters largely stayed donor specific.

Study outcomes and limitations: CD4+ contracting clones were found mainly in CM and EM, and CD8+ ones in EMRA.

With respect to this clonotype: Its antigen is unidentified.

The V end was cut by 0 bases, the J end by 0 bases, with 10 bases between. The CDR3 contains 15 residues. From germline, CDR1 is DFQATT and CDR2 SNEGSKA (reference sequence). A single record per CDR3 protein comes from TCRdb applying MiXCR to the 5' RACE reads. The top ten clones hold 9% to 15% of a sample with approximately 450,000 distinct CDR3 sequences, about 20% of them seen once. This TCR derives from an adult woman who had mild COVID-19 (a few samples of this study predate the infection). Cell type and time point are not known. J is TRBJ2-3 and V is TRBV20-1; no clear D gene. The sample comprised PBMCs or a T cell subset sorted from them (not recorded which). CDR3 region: CSARDRVLSTDTQYF. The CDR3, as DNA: TGCAGTGCTAGAGATCGGGTTTTGAGCACAGATACGCAGTATTTT.